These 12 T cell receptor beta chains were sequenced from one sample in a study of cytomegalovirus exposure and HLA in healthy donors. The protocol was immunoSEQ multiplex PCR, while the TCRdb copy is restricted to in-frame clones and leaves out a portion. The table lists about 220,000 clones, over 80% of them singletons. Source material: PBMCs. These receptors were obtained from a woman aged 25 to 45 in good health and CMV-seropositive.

CDR3 coding DNA: TGCGCCAGCAGCTCGGGGACAGGTGATGGGGTCTATGAGCAGTTCTTC. Protein: CASSSGTGDGVYEQFF. This sequence joins TRBV5-1 and TRBJ2-1; 8 bases line up with TRBD1. Germline V gene data show CDR1 as SGHRS and CDR2 as YFSETQ. The junction had 13 bases not matched to a gene; V was cut back by 3 bases and J by 8 bases. The CDR3 has 16 residues.

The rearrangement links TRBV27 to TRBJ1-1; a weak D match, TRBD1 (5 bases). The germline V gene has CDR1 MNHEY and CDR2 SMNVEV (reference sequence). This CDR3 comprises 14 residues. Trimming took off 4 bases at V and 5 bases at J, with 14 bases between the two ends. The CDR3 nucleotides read TGTGCCAGCAGTTCATCTGGGGGTTATACTGAAGCTTTCTTT. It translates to CASSSSGGYTEAFF.

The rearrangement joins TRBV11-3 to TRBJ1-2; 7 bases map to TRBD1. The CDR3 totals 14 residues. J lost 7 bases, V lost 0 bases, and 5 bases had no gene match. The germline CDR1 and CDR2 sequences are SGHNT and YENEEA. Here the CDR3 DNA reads TGTGCCAGCAGCTTAGATACAGGGGATCCTGGCTACACCTTC. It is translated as CASSLDTGDPGYTF.

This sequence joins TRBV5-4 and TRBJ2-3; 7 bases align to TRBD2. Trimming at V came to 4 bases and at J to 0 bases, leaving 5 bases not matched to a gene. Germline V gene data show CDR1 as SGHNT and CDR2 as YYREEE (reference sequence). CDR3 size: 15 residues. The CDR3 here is CASSAAGSSTDTQYF. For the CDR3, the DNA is TGTGCCAGCAGCGCAGCGGGGTCTAGCACAGATACGCAGTATTTT.

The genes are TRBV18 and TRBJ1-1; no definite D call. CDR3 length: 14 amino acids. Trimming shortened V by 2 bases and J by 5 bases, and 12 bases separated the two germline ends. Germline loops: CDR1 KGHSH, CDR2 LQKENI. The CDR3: CASSPTSGSTEAFF. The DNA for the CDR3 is TGTGCCAGCTCACCAACTTCCGGGAGTACTGAAGCTTTCTTT.

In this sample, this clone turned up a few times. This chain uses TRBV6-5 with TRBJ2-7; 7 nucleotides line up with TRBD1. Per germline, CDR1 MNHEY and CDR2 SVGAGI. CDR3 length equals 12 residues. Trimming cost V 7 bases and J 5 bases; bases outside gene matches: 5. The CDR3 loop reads CASKTGLDEQYF. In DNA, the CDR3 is TGTGCCAGCAAGACAGGGTTAGACGAGCAGTACTTC.

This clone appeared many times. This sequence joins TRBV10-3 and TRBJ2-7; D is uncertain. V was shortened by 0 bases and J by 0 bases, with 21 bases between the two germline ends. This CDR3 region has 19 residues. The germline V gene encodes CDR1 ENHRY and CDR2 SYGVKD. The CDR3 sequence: CAISESTLRTLRSSYEQYF. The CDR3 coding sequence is TGTGCCATCAGTGAGTCGACCCTTAGGACGTTGAGAAGCTCCTACGAGCAGTACTTC.

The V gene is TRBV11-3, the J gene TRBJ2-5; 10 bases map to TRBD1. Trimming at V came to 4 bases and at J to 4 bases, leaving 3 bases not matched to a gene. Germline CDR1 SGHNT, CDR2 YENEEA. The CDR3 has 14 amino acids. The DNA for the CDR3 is TGTGCCAGCAGCTCCGACAGGGGGCGAGAGACCCAGTACTTC. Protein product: CASSSDRGRETQYF.

CDR3 DNA sequence: TGTGCCAGCAGCACGGGGACGACGTCTGAAGAGCAGTACTTC. Protein: CASSTGTTSEEQYF. The gene calls are TRBV9 and TRBJ2-7; the D call may be TRBD1 or TRBD2 (5 bases each). Per germline, CDR1 SGDLS and CDR2 YYNGEE. The length of the CDR3 is 14 residues. Trimming pared 4 bases from V and 7 bases from J, leaving 18 bases between.

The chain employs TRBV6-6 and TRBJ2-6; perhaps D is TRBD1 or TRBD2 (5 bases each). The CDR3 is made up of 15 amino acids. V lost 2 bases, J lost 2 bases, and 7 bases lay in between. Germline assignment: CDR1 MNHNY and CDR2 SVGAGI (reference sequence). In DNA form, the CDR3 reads TGTGCCAGCAGTTACATGGGGGCTGGGGCCAACGTCCTGACTTTC. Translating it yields CASSYMGAGANVLTF.

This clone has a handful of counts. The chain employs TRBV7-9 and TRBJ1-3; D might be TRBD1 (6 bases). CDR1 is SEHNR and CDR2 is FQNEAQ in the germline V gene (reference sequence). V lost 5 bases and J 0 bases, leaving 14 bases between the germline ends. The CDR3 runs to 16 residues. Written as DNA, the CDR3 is TGTGCCAGCAGCGACAGGACGGGGAACTCTGGAAACACCATATATTTT. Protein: CASSDRTGNSGNTIYF.

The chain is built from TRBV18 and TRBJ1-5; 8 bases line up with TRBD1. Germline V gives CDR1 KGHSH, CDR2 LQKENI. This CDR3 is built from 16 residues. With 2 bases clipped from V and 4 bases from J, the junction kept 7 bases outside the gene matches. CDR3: CASSPSEQGANQPQHF. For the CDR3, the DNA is TGTGCCAGCTCACCATCCGAGCAGGGGGCGAATCAGCCCCAGCATTTT.